Shown below are 12 T cell receptor beta chains from a single sample sequenced in a study of regulatory T cells in long-lasting Graves disease. Specified time point: newly diagnosed GD, antithyroid drugs for less than 3 months. The TCR library was made from RNA that had been extracted from PBMCs in TRIzol. CDR3 regions were amplified by Arm-PCR using iRepertoire HTBI primers to build TCR beta libraries. TCRdb analysed the multiplex PCR reads with MiXCR anew, one entry per CDR3 protein. The table has some 500,000 distinct CDR3 sequences, roughly 12% seen once. The same sample was also used in a study of T cells in Graves' hyperthyroidism and ophthalmopathy.

The specimen was peripheral blood mononuclear cells (PBMCs), collected at new diagnosis, from a patient treated with antithyroid drugs. These receptors all stem from a man aged 25 to 40 with Graves disease.

Turning to this clonotype: A much larger clone is a single base away; this may be a read error. This sequence joins TRBV30 and TRBJ2-3; no clear D. The closer fit of TRBJ2-5 to the DNA end suggests the J call may be wrong. Germline loops: CDR1 GTSNPN, CDR2 SVGIG (reference sequence). The CDR3 runs to 13 residues. In DNA form, the CDR3 reads TGTGCCTCGAGTGTCAGGCTAGGGGAGACCCAGTACTTC. Its protein is CASSVRLGETQYF.

In this sample, this clonotype turned up a few times. The chain has TRBV20-1 and TRBJ1-1; D remains ambiguous. CDR1 and CDR2 (germline): DFQATT, SNEGSKA (reference sequence). The CDR3 sequence is 8 residues long. The CDR3 sequence: CTGPWAFF. CDR3 in DNA: TGCACCGGGCCCTGGGCTTTCTTT.

This clonotype was detected many times. The gene calls are TRBV6-6 and TRBJ2-5; maybe TRBD2 (6 bases). Germline CDR1 is MNHNY and CDR2 is SVGAGI (reference sequence). The CDR3 has 15 residues. V lost 0 bases and J 1 base, leaving 9 bases between the germline ends. The chain's CDR3 is CASSYSGGSQETQYF. The CDR3 nucleotides are TGTGCCAGCAGTTACTCGGGAGGCAGCCAAGAGACCCAGTACTTC.

This clonotype was detected many times. This CDR3 reads CASSRVQTFF. CDR3 nucleotides: TGTGCCAGCAGTCGGGTGCAAACGTTCTTC. The V and J genes are TRBV28 and TRBJ2-1; D call uncertain. The CDR3 has 10 residues. In germline, CDR1 is MDHEN, CDR2 SYDVKM. Trimming left V 5 bases short and J 15 bases short, with 11 bases between.

This clonotype was detected only a few times. This chain links TRBV13 with TRBJ2-7; 15 bases line up with TRBD2. Germline values: CDR1 PRHDT, CDR2 FYEKMQ (reference sequence). V was clipped by 4 bases and J by 4 bases; unmatched bases: 11. The length of the CDR3 is 18 residues. This chain's CDR3 is CASSSKGLAGGYSYEQYF. The CDR3 DNA reads as TGTGCCAGCAGCTCCAAGGGACTAGCGGGAGGATACTCTTACGAGCAGTACTTC.

The rearrangement links TRBV6-1 to TRBJ2-1; 7 bases align to TRBD2. The junction had 8 bases not matched to a gene; V was cut back by 6 bases and J by 6 bases. Per germline, CDR1 MNHNS and CDR2 SASEGT. CDR3 length equals 14 residues. CDR3 bases: TGTGCCAGCAGGGGCGTTGGCGGGGGCAATGAGCAGTTCTTC. Translating it yields CASRGVGGGNEQFF.

This clonotype showed up many times. The chain employs TRBV12-3 or TRBV12-4 and TRBJ1-1, with unresolved D. CDR3 length equals 14 residues. V lost 6 bases, J lost 0 bases, and 11 bases lay in between. This CDR3 reads CASRPRGMNTEAFF. CDR3 bases: TGTGCCAGCAGACCCCGGGGAATGAACACTGAAGCTTTCTTT.

About this clonotype: A read error may be the cause here, since a much bigger clone is one base away. The gene calls are TRBV12-3 or TRBV12-4 and TRBJ1-1; D is undetermined. Trimming pared 6 bases from V and 3 bases from J, leaving 8 bases between. The CDR3 sequence is 12 residues long. CDR3 residues: CASSTQYTEAFF. The CDR3 bases are TGTGCCAGCAGCACCCAGTACACTGAAGCTTTCTTT.

This clonotype was detected ten times or more. The chain joins TRBV27 to TRBJ2-2; no definite D call. The germline gives CDR1 MNHEY, CDR2 SMNVEV (reference sequence). The CDR3 spans 15 residues. Trimming pared 4 bases from V and 1 base from J, leaving 10 bases between. In DNA form, the CDR3 reads TGTGCCAGCAGTTCAGACACGGGGAACACCGGGGAGCTGTTTTTT. Residues: CASSSDTGNTGELFF.

This clonotype was detected many times. The CDR3 DNA is TGCAGCGTGGGACAGGGAGGGACAGATACGCAGTATTTT. It codes for CSVGQGGTDTQYF. V and J are TRBV29-1 and TRBJ2-3, with 9 bases lining up with TRBD1. With 6 bases clipped from V and 3 bases from J, the junction kept 4 bases outside the gene matches. The CDR3 extends over 13 amino acids. Germline V gives CDR1 SQVTM, CDR2 ANQGSEA.

The chain is built from TRBV5-1 and TRBJ2-4, with TRBD2 matching over 10 bases. Germline CDR1 SGHRS, CDR2 YFSETQ. The CDR3 contains 19 residues. V was pared by 2 bases and J by 0 bases, with 11 bases of the junction left unmatched. The CDR3 DNA sequence: TGCGCCAGCAGCTTAACTGGTGTGGCTAGCGGGAGAGCCAAAAACATTCAGTACTTC. Its translation: CASSLTGVASGRAKNIQYF.

Concerning this clonotype itself: This sequence may be a read error, since a much larger clone differs from it by one base. CDR3 in amino acids: CASSFLAGAGTDTQYF. CDR3 nucleotides: TGTGCCAGCAGTTTCCTAGCGGGAGCGGGCACAGATACGCAGTATTTT. V gene TRBV27 combines with J gene TRBJ2-3, with 10 bases identical to TRBD2. Germline loops: CDR1 MNHEY, CDR2 SMNVEV (reference sequence). The CDR3 length is 16 residues. J lost 1 base, V lost 3 bases, and 4 bases had no gene match.